This T cell receptor (beta chain) derives from a study of cytomegalovirus exposure and HLA in healthy donors. Study at large: It was reported in a later analysis that the same platform had been used for the 120 or so validation repertoires as for the approximately 700 first-cohort repertoires.

The protocol was immunoSEQ multiplex PCR, while the TCRdb copy is restricted to in-frame clones and leaves out a portion. This sample has 120,000 or so clones; approximately 88% occur once, and the top ten carry approximately 2%. Whole-study findings and limits: According to a later analysis, TCR clusters from the first cohort tended to co-occur in the approximately 130 validation repertoires. Most observed TCR sequences were rare, whereas some public TCRs were detected in many donors.

The V and J ends lost 3 bases and 1 base respectively, with 10 bases between them. CDR1 LNHDA and CDR2 SQIVND come from the germline V gene (reference sequence). This CDR3 region has 14 residues. Details on this clone: Its antigen is undetermined.

The study drew the donors from its approximately 120-subject validation cohort, separate from the approximately 700-subject first cohort. This TCR derives from a woman between 18 and 29 years old in good health and CMV-seronegative. Sequencing was performed on PBMCs. The chain carries TRBV19 and TRBJ2-7; D might be TRBD1 (5 bases). CDR3 nucleotides: TGTGCCAGTAGTATCAGGGATGGATCCTACGAGCAGTACTTC. This sequence encodes CASSIRDGSYEQYF.